This TCR beta chain appears in the sequencing data of a study of CD8 T cells in ankylosing spondylitis. Findings and caveats of the study: Reported data indicate significant enrichment of disease-linked clones within matched ankylosing spondylitis synovial fluid. Seemingly distinctive of ankylosing spondylitis blood was a TCR beta motif formed by eight highly homologous variants.

A word on this clonotype: Antigen specificity is unknown.

Quantitative 5'-RACE with molecular barcodes was used to make the TCR beta libraries. TCRdb reanalysed the 5' RACE reads using MiXCR and keeps one entry per CDR3 protein. The sample shows just over 300,000 distinct CDR3 sequences, less than 25% of them seen only once. V was clipped by 1 base and J by 3 bases, with 14 bases between them. The germline gives CDR1 SGHVS, CDR2 FNYEAQ. The CDR3 spans 16 residues. This chain uses TRBV7-6 with TRBJ2-3, with D possibly being TRBD1 (6 bases). The receptor's source is a female donor with ankylosing spondylitis or in good health (not recorded which). The sample was blood, either unsorted or a sorted T cell fraction (not recorded which). CDR3 in DNA: TGTGCCAGCAGCTTAGGAGGCCCGAGGGGGACAGATACGCAGTATTTT. Amino acid sequence: CASSLGGPRGTDTQYF.